Shown below are 27 T cell receptor beta chains from a single sample sequenced in a study of cytomegalovirus exposure and HLA in healthy donors (dated by TCRdb to the late 2010s). Library preparation employed the immunoSEQ multiplex PCR assay. A mixture of 60 forward primers for TCR Vbeta segments and 13 reverse primers for TCR Jbeta segments was used in the multiplex PCR. Sourced from immuneACCESS, this table was stored by TCRdb with only in-frame sequences that have V and J called. A share of the clones is absent; for the studies checked, an unresolved V gene accounts for under half, and the remainder has no known explanation. The sample contains some 200,000 clones, 77% of them found a single time. The ten top clones hold 2.5% to 3.5% of the sample. The specimen sequenced was PBMCs. These receptors came from a woman aged 55 to 70 in good health and CMV-seropositive.

The chain is built from TRBV2 and TRBJ2-1, with 11 nucleotides matching TRBD2. Germline V CDR1 and CDR2: SNHLY, FYNNEI. The CDR3 contains 15 residues. Unmatched junction bases numbered 5, after V lost 7 bases and J lost 3 bases. CDR3 nucleotide sequence: TGTGCCAGCACGTTGCTAGCGGGAGGCTACAATGAGCAGTTCTTC. Protein: CASTLLAGGYNEQFF. The whole variable domain, filled in from reference TRBV2 and TRBJ2-1, reads EPEVTQTPSHQVTQMGQEVILRCVPISNHLYFYWYRQILGQKVEFLVSFYNNEISEKSEIFDDQFSVERPDGSNFTLKIRSTKLEDSAMYFCASTLLAGGYNEQFFGPGTRLTVL.

The chain has TRBV6-1 and TRBJ1-1, with TRBD1 identical over 8 bases. This CDR3 comprises 14 residues. Germline-derived CDR1 and CDR2 are MNHNS and SASEGT. The junction had 4 bases not matched to a gene; V was cut back by 6 bases and J by 1 base. As DNA, the CDR3 is TGTGCCAGCAGCACAGGGGGGGAGAACACTGAAGCTTTCTTT. Translating gives CASSTGGENTEAFF.

The chain couples TRBV6-5 to TRBJ2-7, with D tentatively TRBD1 (6 bases). The V gene's germline CDR1 is MNHEY and CDR2 SVGAGI. Trimming stripped 0 bases from V and 11 bases from J, with 17 bases between. The CDR3 has 14 amino acids. For the CDR3, the DNA is TGTGCCAGCAGTTACTCGAGGCTTGCAGGGGCTAAGTACTTC. It specifies CASSYSRLAGAKYF.

This clone has a handful of counts. The V gene is TRBV11-2, the J gene TRBJ2-5; a possible D gene is TRBD2 (7 bases). The length of the CDR3 is 15 residues. Trimming left V 5 bases short and J 4 bases short, with 17 bases between. CDR1 and CDR2 from the germline V gene are SGHAT and FQNNGV. In nucleotides, the CDR3 is TGTGCCAGCAGCCCTATGGGGGGGGCGCGAGAGACCCAGTACTTC. Its translation: CASSPMGGARETQYF.

The V call is TRBV18, the J call TRBJ2-4, with TRBD1 identical over 8 bases. Germline V lookup: CDR1 KGHSH, CDR2 LQKENI. This CDR3 has 14 amino acids. V trimming: 3 bases; J trimming: 10 bases; junction bases outside the gene matches: 8. The CDR3, as DNA: TGTGCCAGCTCACCGGCCGACAGGGGAGGAATTCAGTACTTC. This codes for CASSPADRGGIQYF.

The chain uses TRBV7-3 and TRBJ2-5; 7 positions match TRBD1. CDR3 length: 14 residues. Germline V gene data show CDR1 as SGHTA and CDR2 as FQGTGA. V was clipped by 3 bases and J by 4 bases; unmatched bases: 5. The CDR3 region has the DNA TGTGCCAGCAGCTTCGACAGGGCGTCAGAGACCCAGTACTTC. This codes for CASSFDRASETQYF.

This chain joins TRBV30 and TRBJ1-4, with D maybe TRBD1 (5 bases). This CDR3 is built from 12 residues. V lost 8 bases, J lost 8 bases, and 15 bases lay in between. Germline CDR1 and CDR2: GTSNPN and SVGIG (reference sequence). CDR3 coding DNA: TGTGCCCTGTCGGGGGTCGGCGAAAAACTGTTTTTT. Protein sequence: CALSGVGEKLFF.

There are a few counts of this clone. The rearrangement uses TRBV7-9 and TRBJ2-7; the match to TRBD1 covers 8 bases. J was trimmed by 4 bases and V by 1 base; bases with no gene match: 3. The CDR3 extends over 14 amino acids. The germline V gene encodes CDR1 SEHNR and CDR2 FQNEAQ (reference sequence). For the CDR3, the DNA is TGTGCCAGCAGCTTAGGGACAGGGCCTTACGAGCAGTACTTC. Translating it yields CASSLGTGPYEQYF. The full variable domain, its missing parts supplied by reference TRBV7-9 and TRBJ2-7, is DTGVSQNPRHKITKRGQNVTFRCDPISEHNRLYWYRQTLGQGPEFLTYFQNEAQLEKSRLLSDRFSAERPKGSFSTLEIQRTEQGDSAMYLCASSLGTGPYEQYFGPGTRLTVT.

The rearrangement uses TRBV5-1 and TRBJ1-1; 7 positions agree with TRBD1. The CDR3 has 14 amino acids. The J segment lost 1 base and the V segment lost 4 bases, leaving 4 bases of the junction unmatched. Germline V CDR1 and CDR2: SGHRS, YFSETQ. CDR3 residues: CASSQQGRNTEAFF. Written as DNA, the CDR3 is TGCGCCAGCAGCCAACAGGGGAGGAACACTGAAGCTTTCTTT.

The chain has TRBV6-4 and TRBJ2-7; the match to TRBD1 covers 8 bases. The V gene's germline CDR1 is MRHNA and CDR2 SNTAGT. The V gene end was trimmed by 4 bases and the J gene end by 6 bases; junction bases not matched to a gene: 5. This CDR3 comprises 13 residues. The CDR3 region has the DNA TGTGCCAGCAGTGCAGAACAGGGGGTCGAGCAGTACTTC. It translates to CASSAEQGVEQYF.

The rearrangement joins TRBV30 to TRBJ1-2; no definite D call. The CDR3 is 14 amino acids. Germline V gene lookup returns CDR1 GTSNPN and CDR2 SVGIG (reference sequence). V was shortened by 2 bases and J by 0 bases, with 10 bases between the two germline ends. As DNA, the CDR3 is TGTGCCTGGAGTCTAGGCAGTACTAACTATGGCTACACCTTC. Encoded protein: CAWSLGSTNYGYTF.

The V gene is TRBV7-2, the J gene TRBJ2-1; 13 nucleotides line up with TRBD2. Trimming cost V 7 bases and J 1 base; bases outside gene matches: 7. The CDR3 covers 17 residues. Germline loops: CDR1 SGHTA, CDR2 FQGNSA. The CDR3 DNA is TGTGCCAGCACCAGGACTAGCGGGAGTTTTTCCTACAATGAGCAGTTCTTC. Translating gives CASTRTSGSFSYNEQFF. Full variable domain (outside the CDR3, taken from reference TRBV7-2 and TRBJ2-1): GAGVSQSPSNKVTEKGKDVELRCDPISGHTALYWYRQSLGQGLEFLIYFQGNSAPDKSGLPSDRFSAERTGGSVSTLTIQRTQQEDSAVYLCASTRTSGSFSYNEQFFGPGTRLTVL.

The chain is built from TRBV27 and TRBJ2-3, with D possibly TRBD2 on 5 matching bases. Germline V gives CDR1 MNHEY, CDR2 SMNVEV (reference sequence). V shed 2 bases and J shed 8 bases, with 8 bases lying between them. CDR3 length: 12 residues. The CDR3 sequence is CASSLSGATQYF. Written as DNA, the CDR3 is TGTGCCAGCAGTTTAAGCGGCGCTACGCAGTATTTT.

The chain carries TRBV27 and TRBJ2-7; 11 nucleotides agree with TRBD2. Trimming cost V 2 bases and J 5 bases; bases outside gene matches: 2. The CDR3 loop spans 14 amino acids. The germline V gene has CDR1 MNHEY and CDR2 SMNVEV (reference sequence). This chain's CDR3 is CASSLASGRNEQYF. CDR3 bases: TGTGCCAGCAGTTTAGCTAGCGGGAGGAACGAGCAGTACTTC.

V usage is TRBV19 and J usage is TRBJ2-6, with a weak D call TRBD1 (6 bases). Germline values: CDR1 LNHDA, CDR2 SQIVND (reference sequence). The CDR3 spans 19 residues. Between the trimmed V and J ends, which lost 7 bases and 2 bases, there was a span of 24 bases. In DNA form, the CDR3 reads TGTGCCAGTACCCCGGACGGGATAGGGGGTCAAGCTGGGGCCAACGTCCTGACTTTC. Its translation is CASTPDGIGGQAGANVLTF.

The V call is TRBV5-5, the J call TRBJ1-3; 7 positions match TRBD1. This CDR3 has 17 residues. V gave up 4 bases and J gave up 4 bases; unmatched junction bases: 14. Germline values: CDR1 SGHKS, CDR2 YYEKEE (reference sequence). In DNA form, the CDR3 reads TGTGCCAGCAGCCGGACTCAAGTAGGGGGCGCAGGAAACACCATATATTTT. It yields the protein CASSRTQVGGAGNTIYF.

CDR3 sequence reads: CASSSPSGVGGRYNEQFF. The CDR3 region has the DNA TGTGCCAGCAGCTCGCCCTCCGGGGTGGGCGGGAGGTACAATGAGCAGTTCTTC. The rearrangement uses TRBV11-2 and TRBJ2-1; 8 positions match TRBD2. The CDR3 is 18 amino acids. With V trimmed by 4 bases and J by 4 bases, 15 bases remained unmatched. From germline, CDR1 is SGHAT and CDR2 FQNNGV.

This chain connects TRBV7-2 to TRBJ2-7; 11 bases are a match to TRBD2. V dropped 4 bases and J dropped 6; count of bases not matched to a gene: 11. Germline loops: CDR1 SGHTA, CDR2 FQGNSA. This CDR3 comprises 16 residues. CDR3 sequence reads: CASSSPLAGEFPEQYF. The DNA for the CDR3 is TGTGCCAGCAGCTCACCACTAGCGGGAGAGTTCCCCGAGCAGTACTTC.

In DNA form, the CDR3 reads TGCGCCAGCAGCTTGGCCGCGGACTCCTACGAGCAGTACTTC. Protein sequence: CASSLAADSYEQYF. The chain joins TRBV5-1 to TRBJ2-7, with no clear D. Germline V gene data show CDR1 as SGHRS and CDR2 as YFSETQ. Trimming removed 0 bases at V and 0 bases at J, with 7 bases between. This CDR3 contains 14 residues.

This clone occurred a few times. The CDR3 reads CASIVHGYTF. The CDR3 region has the DNA TGTGCCAGTATCGTCCATGGCTACACCTTC. The chain uses TRBV19 and TRBJ1-2; D unresolved. The CDR3 length is 10 residues. Germline CDR1 LNHDA, CDR2 SQIVND (reference sequence). V was clipped by 7 bases and J by 6 bases, with 6 bases between them.

V gene TRBV10-3 combines with J gene TRBJ1-5; tentative D call: TRBD1 (6 bases). This CDR3 is 15 amino acids long. Per the germline V gene, CDR1 is ENHRY and CDR2 is SYGVKD. V was trimmed by 5 bases and J by 0 bases, leaving 11 bases between them. The CDR3 spells CAISNYRDSNQPQHF. In DNA form, the CDR3 reads TGTGCCATCAGTAACTACAGGGATAGCAATCAGCCCCAGCATTTT.

This chain joins TRBV5-6 and TRBJ2-1, with a tentative D call TRBD2 (6 bases). The ends were cut back, 0 bases at V and 8 bases at J, with 18 bases in the middle. Germline V gives CDR1 SGHDT, CDR2 YYEEEE. The CDR3 has 16 residues. CDR3 DNA: TGTGCCAGCAGCTTGGCCCGGACCGGGAGCGGCGATGAGCAGTTCTTC. This gives the protein CASSLARTGSGDEQFF.

V is TRBV10-1 and J is TRBJ1-1, with a weak D call TRBD1 (5 bases). Between the trimmed V and J ends, which lost 2 bases and 8 bases, there was a span of 12 bases. CDR1 WNHNN and CDR2 SYGVQD come from the germline V gene (reference sequence). CDR3 length: 13 amino acids. Written as DNA, the CDR3 is TGCGCCAGCAGTGAGGGACAAGAGACCGAAGCTTTCTTT. Protein: CASSEGQETEAFF.

This clone appeared once. The chain has TRBV4-3 and TRBJ1-2; D ambiguous. The CDR3 is 12 residues long. Trimming stripped 1 base from V and 8 bases from J, with 8 bases between. Germline V gene sequence: CDR1 LGHNA, CDR2 YSLEER. CDR3 nucleotides: TGCGCCAGCAGCCAAGGGGGAGGGGGCTACACCTTC. It yields the protein CASSQGGGGYTF.

This clone was observed once. The chain uses TRBV7-8 and TRBJ2-7, with no clear D. The CDR3 sequence is 15 residues long. V lost 3 bases and J lost 3, with 15 bases in between. Germline-derived CDR1 and CDR2 are SGHVS and FQNEAQ. The CDR3 DNA follows: TGTGCCAGCAGCTTCCCGCCCCCCGGAGACTACGAGCAGTACTTC. This gives the protein CASSFPPPGDYEQYF.

This clone was counted a single time. The chain carries TRBV2 and TRBJ2-5, with 8 nucleotides matching TRBD1. The ends lost 8 bases at V and 4 bases at J; junction bases unmatched: 12. The CDR3 runs 15 residues. Germline CDR1 and CDR2: SNHLY and FYNNEI. This CDR3 reads CASAGTGLPRETQYF. The CDR3 region has the DNA TGTGCCAGCGCCGGGACAGGCCTCCCCAGAGAGACCCAGTACTTC.

The chain employs TRBV18 and TRBJ2-7; 8 bases align to TRBD1. Germline trimming cut 7 bases from V and 7 bases from J; bases unmatched to any gene: 12. Germline CDR1 reads KGHSH; CDR2 reads LQKENI. The CDR3 spans 14 residues. The CDR3 sequence: CASLPGTGLFEQYF. The CDR3 coding sequence is TGTGCCAGCTTACCCGGGACAGGCCTTTTTGAGCAGTACTTC. Filled out from reference TRBV18 and TRBJ2-7, the complete variable domain reads NAGVMQNPRHLVRRRGQEARLRCSPMKGHSHVYWYRQLPEEGLKFMVYLQKENIIDESGMPKERFSAEFPKEGPSILRIQQVVRGDSAAYFCASLPGTGLFEQYFGPGTRLTVT.